The TCR beta chain under discussion was sequenced for a study of cytomegalovirus exposure and HLA in healthy donors. The J segment lost 2 bases and the V segment lost 7 bases, leaving 7 bases of the junction unmatched. CDR3 length: 15 residues. Germline lookup yields CDR1 SQVTM and CDR2 ANQGSEA. Generated by immunoSEQ multiplex PCR, the TCRdb table keeps only in-frame clones and is missing some. Of some 170,000 clones in the sample, around nine tenths were seen once. Sequenced input: PBMCs. This clonotype was sampled from a man aged 18-30 years in good health and CMV-seropositive. V usage is TRBV29-1 and J usage is TRBJ2-1; 11 bases are shared with TRBD2. The CDR3 here is CSALRLAGTYNEQFF. The CDR3 DNA follows: TGCAGCGCCTTACGACTAGCGGGGACCTACAATGAGCAGTTCTTC.